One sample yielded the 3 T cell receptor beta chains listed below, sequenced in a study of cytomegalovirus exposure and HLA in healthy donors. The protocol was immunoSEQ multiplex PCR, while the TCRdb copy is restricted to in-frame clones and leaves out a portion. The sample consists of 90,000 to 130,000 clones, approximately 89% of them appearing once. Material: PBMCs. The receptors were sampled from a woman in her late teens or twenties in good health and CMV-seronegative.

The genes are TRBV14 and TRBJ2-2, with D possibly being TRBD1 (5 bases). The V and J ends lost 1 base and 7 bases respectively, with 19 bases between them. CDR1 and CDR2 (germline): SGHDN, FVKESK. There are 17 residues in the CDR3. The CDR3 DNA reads TGTGCCAGCAGCCAAGTAGTCGCCAGGGCTTTGGGCGGGGAGCTGTTTTTT. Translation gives CASSQVVARALGGELFF.

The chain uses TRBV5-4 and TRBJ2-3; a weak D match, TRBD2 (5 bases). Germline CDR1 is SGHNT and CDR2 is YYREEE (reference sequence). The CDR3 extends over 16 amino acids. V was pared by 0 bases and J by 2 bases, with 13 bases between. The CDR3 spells CASSLASLRDTDTQYF. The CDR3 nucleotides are TGTGCCAGCAGCTTGGCCAGTCTTCGGGACACAGATACGCAGTATTTT.

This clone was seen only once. CDR3 region: CASSHGTGNTEAFF. The CDR3 DNA follows: TGTGCCAGCAGTCACGGGACAGGGAACACTGAAGCTTTCTTT. This chain joins TRBV7-3 and TRBJ1-1; 8 nucleotides match TRBD1. CDR3 size: 14 residues. V trimming: 6 bases; J trimming: 1 base; junction bases outside the gene matches: 4. Germline values: CDR1 SGHTA, CDR2 FQGTGA.